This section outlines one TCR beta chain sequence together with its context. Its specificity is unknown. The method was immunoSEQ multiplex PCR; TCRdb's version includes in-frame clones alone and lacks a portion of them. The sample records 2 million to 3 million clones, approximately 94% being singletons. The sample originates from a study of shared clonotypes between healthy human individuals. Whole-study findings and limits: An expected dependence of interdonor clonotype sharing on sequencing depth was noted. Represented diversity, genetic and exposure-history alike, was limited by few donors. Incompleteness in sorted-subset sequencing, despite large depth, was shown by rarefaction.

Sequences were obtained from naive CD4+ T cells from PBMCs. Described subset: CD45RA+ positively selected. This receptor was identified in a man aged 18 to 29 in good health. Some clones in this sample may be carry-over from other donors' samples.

CDR3 sequence: CASSSLGAQKYYEQYF. In DNA form, the CDR3 reads TGTGCCAGCAGTTCGCTTGGGGCCCAGAAGTACTACGAGCAGTACTTC. The rearrangement joins TRBV27 to TRBJ2-7; TRBD1 might be the D (5 bases). Trimming removed 4 bases from V and 3 bases from J, with 19 bases in between. Germline lookup yields CDR1 MNHEY and CDR2 SMNVEV (reference sequence). This CDR3 is built from 16 residues.